Listed here are 21 T cell receptor beta chains from one sample, sequenced in a study of cytomegalovirus exposure and HLA in healthy donors. The table came from immunoSEQ multiplex PCR; TCRdb's copy has only in-frame clones and leaves some out. The sample gives about 160,000 clones, roughly 90% of which show up once; around 2.1% is in the top ten. Sequences were obtained from PBMCs. The receptors shown here come from a woman aged 18-29 years in good health and CMV-seronegative.

The rearrangement joins TRBV10-3 to TRBJ2-3; TRBD2 agrees at 7 bases. This CDR3 is built from 15 residues. CDR1 and CDR2 (germline): ENHRY, SYGVKD. V lost 6 bases, J lost 3 bases, and 9 bases stayed unmatched. CDR3 coding DNA: TGTGCCATCAGCCCAAGCGGGACCCTTACAGATACGCAGTATTTT. Protein sequence: CAISPSGTLTDTQYF.

In this sample, this clone turned up a few times. This chain's CDR3 is CASPKGESAVRGYTF. CDR3 DNA sequence: TGTGCCAGCCCCAAGGGGGAGTCGGCCGTCAGGGGCTACACCTTC. The chain is built from TRBV5-8 and TRBJ1-2; a possible D gene is TRBD1 (6 bases). Deletions cut 7 bases from V and 8 bases from J, with 24 bases between. The CDR3 contains 15 residues. Germline assignment: CDR1 SGHTS and CDR2 YDEGEE.

This chain connects TRBV14 to TRBJ2-1; 10 nucleotides line up with TRBD2. V was pared by 4 bases and J by 4 bases, with 1 base of the junction left unmatched. Germline V gene data show CDR1 as SGHDN and CDR2 as FVKESK. This CDR3 spans 14 amino acids. CDR3 in DNA: TGTGCCAGCAGCCGACTAGCGGGTTACAATGAGCAGTTCTTC. Its protein product is CASSRLAGYNEQFF.

The chain combines TRBV5-8 with TRBJ2-7, with D maybe TRBD2 (7 bases). Germline values: CDR1 SGHTS, CDR2 YDEGEE. V dropped 2 bases and J dropped 6 bases, with 12 bases sitting between them. CDR3 length: 13 amino acids. The CDR3 DNA reads TGTGCCAGCAGCTTAGAGGGGGGGAGCGAGCAGTACTTC. It encodes CASSLEGGSEQYF.

The chain recombines TRBV6-5 with TRBJ2-5; 13 bases are shared with TRBD2. Per germline, CDR1 MNHEY and CDR2 SVGAGI. V was clipped by 4 bases and J by 5 bases; unmatched bases: 7. The CDR3 has 16 amino acids. The CDR3 region is CASSLPGLAGPETQYF. The DNA of the CDR3 is TGTGCCAGCAGTTTACCGGGACTAGCGGGGCCGGAGACCCAGTACTTC.

CDR3 sequence: CASSRAEGSPYGYTF. The CDR3, as DNA: TGTGCCAGCAGCCGAGCGGAGGGAAGTCCCTATGGCTACACCTTC. The chain employs TRBV7-3 and TRBJ1-2; D is undetermined. Germline CDR1 reads SGHTA; CDR2 reads FQGTGA. The CDR3 loop spans 15 amino acids. The V and J ends lost 5 bases and 4 bases respectively, with 17 bases between them.

V is TRBV5-1 and J is TRBJ2-3, with 8 positions matching TRBD2. This CDR3 is built from 16 residues. Losses at the gene ends were 4 bases for V and 1 base for J; bases not matched to a gene: 8. Germline values: CDR1 SGHRS, CDR2 YFSETQ. The CDR3 here is CASSLLGAGGTDTQYF. The CDR3 nucleotides read TGCGCCAGCAGCCTCCTTGGAGCGGGGGGCACAGATACGCAGTATTTT.

The chain links TRBV1 to TRBJ1-6; the table's D call, TRBD1, has no DNA check behind it. TRBV1 is a pseudogene locus. The CDR3 extends over 15 amino acids. CDR3 nucleotides: TGCACCAGCAGCCTCTCAGGGACATACTGTTCACCCCTCCACTTT. Protein: CTSSLSGTYCSPLHF.

The count of this clone is one. The gene calls are TRBV9 and TRBJ2-1; D remains ambiguous. This CDR3 region has 12 residues. Trimming cost V 3 bases and J 9 bases, with 10 bases left between them. CDR1 SGDLS and CDR2 YYNGEE come from the germline V gene. CDR3 protein: CASSAGGPEQFF. CDR3 nucleotide sequence: TGTGCCAGCAGCGCCGGTGGGCCTGAGCAGTTCTTC.

The V call is TRBV14, the J call TRBJ2-3, with 9 bases fitting TRBD1. This CDR3 comprises 17 residues. CDR1 is SGHDN and CDR2 is FVKESK in the germline V gene. V lost 0 bases and J lost 3; bases outside the gene matches: 7. The CDR3 sequence: CASSQDDMTGGTDTQYF. In DNA, the CDR3 is TGTGCCAGCAGCCAAGATGATATGACAGGGGGAACAGATACGCAGTATTTT.

The chain couples TRBV7-2 to TRBJ2-3; the match to TRBD2 covers 14 bases. Germline V gene lookup returns CDR1 SGHTA and CDR2 FQGNSA. The CDR3 is 17 amino acids. Trimming cost V 4 bases and J 6 bases; bases outside gene matches: 9. The CDR3 region has the DNA TGTGCCAGCAGCTCAGGACTAGCGGGAGGAGGGTTGGATACGCAGTATTTT. It encodes CASSSGLAGGGLDTQYF. The complete variable domain, with remaining parts taken from reference TRBV7-2 and TRBJ2-3, reads GAGVSQSPSNKVTEKGKDVELRCDPISGHTALYWYRQSLGQGLEFLIYFQGNSAPDKSGLPSDRFSAERTGGSVSTLTIQRTQQEDSAVYLCASSSGLAGGGLDTQYFGPGTRLTVL.

The chain uses TRBV5-1 and TRBJ2-7; tentative D call: TRBD1 (6 bases). The V end was cut by 2 bases, the J end by 2 bases, with 11 bases between. Germline assignment: CDR1 SGHRS and CDR2 YFSETQ. The CDR3 consists of 14 residues. CDR3 in DNA: TGCGCCAGCAGCTTAAAAACAGGGCCCTACGAGCAGTACTTC. Protein: CASSLKTGPYEQYF.

In this sample, this clone turned up a few times. V gene TRBV9 combines with J gene TRBJ1-1; a weak D match, TRBD1 (6 bases). The V and J ends lost 0 bases and 7 bases respectively, with 10 bases between them. The CDR3 length is 13 residues. The germline V gene encodes CDR1 SGDLS and CDR2 YYNGEE. CDR3 coding DNA: TGTGCCAGCAGCGTAGCAGGGGTTGGTGAAGCTTTCTTT. This codes for CASSVAGVGEAFF.

The chain recombines TRBV4-1 with TRBJ1-2, with 8 bases lining up with TRBD1. CDR3 length equals 16 residues. The V gene end was trimmed by 1 base and the J gene end by 5 bases; junction bases not matched to a gene: 9. From germline, CDR1 is MGHRA and CDR2 YSYEKL. The CDR3: CASSQGDRIDKYGYTF. CDR3 sequence (DNA): TGCGCCAGCAGCCAAGGGGACAGGATAGACAAATATGGCTACACCTTC.

The chain joins TRBV6-5 to TRBJ2-1, with D uncertain. Per the germline V gene, CDR1 is MNHEY and CDR2 is SVGAGI. The V and J ends lost 6 bases and 6 bases respectively, with 12 bases between them. This CDR3 region has 13 residues. The CDR3 nucleotides are TGTGCCAGCAGCTCCAGTAGACTCAATGAGCAGTTCTTC. Translation: CASSSSRLNEQFF.

J is TRBJ1-3 and V is TRBV5-4, with 8 bases lining up with TRBD1. The V segment lost 6 bases and the J segment 2 bases; nucleotides outside the gene matches: 4. The V gene's germline CDR1 is SGHNT and CDR2 YYREEE (reference sequence). The CDR3 loop spans 14 amino acids. The CDR3 sequence is CASMDRAAGNTIYF. CDR3 nucleotides: TGTGCCAGCATGGACAGGGCGGCTGGAAACACCATATATTTT.

The genes are TRBV18 and TRBJ1-1; D is ambiguous. Germline lookup yields CDR1 KGHSH and CDR2 LQKENI. The CDR3 is made up of 15 amino acids. With 4 bases removed from V and 4 bases from J, the gap between germline ends came to 16 bases. CDR3 loop: CASSRQGRETTEAFF. CDR3 sequence (DNA): TGTGCCAGCTCACGGCAAGGACGGGAGACCACTGAAGCTTTCTTT.

This sequence joins TRBV28 and TRBJ2-7; a weak D match, TRBD1 (5 bases). This CDR3 has 16 amino acids. The V gene's germline CDR1 is MDHEN and CDR2 SYDVKM. V dropped 2 bases and J dropped 0 bases, with 14 bases sitting between them. CDR3 in DNA: TGTGCCAGCAGTTTACAAGACAGTTTAAGCTCCTACGAGCAGTACTTC. As protein: CASSLQDSLSSYEQYF. Variable domain in full (rest from reference TRBV28 and TRBJ2-7): DVKVTQSSRYLVKRTGEKVFLECVQDMDHENMFWYRQDPGLGLRLIYFSYDVKMKEKGDIPEGYSVSREKKERFSLILESASTNQTSMYLCASSLQDSLSSYEQYFGPGTRLTVT.

The chain has TRBV7-6 and TRBJ2-1; TRBD2 matches 8 bases. V trimming: 1 base; J trimming: 6 bases; junction bases outside the gene matches: 8. Germline assignment: CDR1 SGHVS and CDR2 FNYEAQ. There are 16 residues in the CDR3. The CDR3 DNA reads as TGTGCCAGCAGCTTAGGTCGGGGGGGGGCCGCCAATGAGCAGTTCTTC. Encoded protein: CASSLGRGGAANEQFF.

The chain couples TRBV7-9 to TRBJ2-3; TRBD2 matches at 7 bases. J gave up 0 bases and V 5 bases, and 14 bases lay outside the gene matches. The CDR3 is made up of 18 amino acids. Germline V gives CDR1 SEHNR, CDR2 FQNEAQ (reference sequence). CDR3 sequence: CASSLPVGGPVSTDTQYF. DNA of the CDR3: TGTGCCAGCAGCCTTCCGGTGGGAGGGCCGGTAAGCACAGATACGCAGTATTTT.

The chain uses TRBV6-1 and TRBJ2-3; the D gene is possibly TRBD2 (5 bases). V gave up 2 bases and J gave up 2 bases, with 8 bases separating them. The germline gives CDR1 MNHNS, CDR2 SASEGT. The CDR3 runs to 14 residues. This CDR3 reads CASSEFRDTDTQYF. Written as DNA, the CDR3 is TGTGCCAGCAGTGAATTTCGGGACACAGATACGCAGTATTTT.